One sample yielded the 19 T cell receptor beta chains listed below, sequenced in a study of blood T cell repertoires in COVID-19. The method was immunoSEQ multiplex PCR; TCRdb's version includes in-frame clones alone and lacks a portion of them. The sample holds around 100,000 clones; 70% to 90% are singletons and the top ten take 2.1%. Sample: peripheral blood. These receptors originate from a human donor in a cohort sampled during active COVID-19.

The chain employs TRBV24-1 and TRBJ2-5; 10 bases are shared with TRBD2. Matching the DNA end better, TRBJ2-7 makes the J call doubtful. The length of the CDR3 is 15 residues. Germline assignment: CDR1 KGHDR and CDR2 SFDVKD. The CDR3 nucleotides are TGTGCCACCAGTGATCCCGGGACTAGCGCCTACGAGCAGTACTTC. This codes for CATSDPGTSAYEQYF.

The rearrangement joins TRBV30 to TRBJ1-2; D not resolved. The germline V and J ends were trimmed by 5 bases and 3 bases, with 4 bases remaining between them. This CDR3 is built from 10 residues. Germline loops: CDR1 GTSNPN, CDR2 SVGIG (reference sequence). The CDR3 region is CAWRDYGYTF. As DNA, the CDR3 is TGTGCCTGGCGGGACTATGGCTACACCTTC.

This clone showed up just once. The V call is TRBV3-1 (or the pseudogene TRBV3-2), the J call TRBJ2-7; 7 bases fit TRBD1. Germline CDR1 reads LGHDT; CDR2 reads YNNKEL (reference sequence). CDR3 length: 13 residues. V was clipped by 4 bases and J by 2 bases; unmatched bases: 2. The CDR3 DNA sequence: TGTGCCAGCAGCCTGGGACAGACCTACGAGCAGTACTTC. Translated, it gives CASSLGQTYEQYF.

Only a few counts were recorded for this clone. The CDR3 is CASSQGLQGYSDEQYF. CDR3 DNA: TGCGCCAGCAGCCAAGGGTTACAGGGTTATTCTGACGAGCAGTACTTC. The chain has TRBV4-3 and TRBJ2-7, with D maybe TRBD1 (6 bases). V lost 1 base and J lost 5, with 18 bases in between. This CDR3 is 16 amino acids long. Germline V gene lookup returns CDR1 LGHNA and CDR2 YSLEER.

In DNA form, the CDR3 reads TGTGCCAGCAGCCAGGGGACGGGCTCCTACAATGAGCAGTTCTTC. This codes for CASSQGTGSYNEQFF. The V gene is TRBV5-6, the J gene TRBJ2-1; a possible D gene is TRBD1 (6 bases). Germline CDR1 is SGHDT and CDR2 is YYEEEE. The CDR3 extends over 15 amino acids. The V end was cut by 4 bases, the J end by 0 bases, with 11 bases between. Drawing the rest from reference TRBV5-6 and TRBJ2-1, the complete variable domain is DAGVTQSPTHLIKTRGQQVTLRCSPKSGHDTVSWYQQALGQGPQFIFQYYEEEERQRGNFPDRFSGHQFPNYSSELNVNALLLGDSALYLCASSQGTGSYNEQFFGPGTRLTVL.

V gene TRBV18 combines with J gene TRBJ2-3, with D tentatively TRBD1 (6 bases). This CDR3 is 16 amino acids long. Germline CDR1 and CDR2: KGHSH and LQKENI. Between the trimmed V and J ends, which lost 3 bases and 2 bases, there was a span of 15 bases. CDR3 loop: CASSPRDTLNTDTQYF. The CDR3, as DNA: TGTGCCAGCTCACCTCGGGACACATTAAACACAGATACGCAGTATTTT.

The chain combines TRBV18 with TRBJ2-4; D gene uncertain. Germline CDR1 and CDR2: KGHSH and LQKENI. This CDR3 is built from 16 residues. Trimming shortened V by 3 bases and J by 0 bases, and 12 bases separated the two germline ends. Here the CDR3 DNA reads TGTGCCAGCTCACCCCTCCACCAGTTAGCCAAAAACATTCAGTACTTC. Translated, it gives CASSPLHQLAKNIQYF.

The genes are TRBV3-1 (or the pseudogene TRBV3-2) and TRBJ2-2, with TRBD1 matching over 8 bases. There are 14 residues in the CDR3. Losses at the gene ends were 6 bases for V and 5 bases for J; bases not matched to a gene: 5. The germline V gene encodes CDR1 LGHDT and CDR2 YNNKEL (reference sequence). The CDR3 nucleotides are TGTGCCAGCAGACAGGGGGGAGGAACCGGGGAGCTGTTTTTT. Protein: CASRQGGGTGELFF.

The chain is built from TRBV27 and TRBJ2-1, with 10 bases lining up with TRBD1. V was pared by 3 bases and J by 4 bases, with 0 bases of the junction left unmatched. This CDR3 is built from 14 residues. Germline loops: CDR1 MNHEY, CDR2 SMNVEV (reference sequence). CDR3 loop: CASSLGQGYNEQFF. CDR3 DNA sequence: TGTGCCAGCAGTTTGGGACAGGGGTACAATGAGCAGTTCTTC.

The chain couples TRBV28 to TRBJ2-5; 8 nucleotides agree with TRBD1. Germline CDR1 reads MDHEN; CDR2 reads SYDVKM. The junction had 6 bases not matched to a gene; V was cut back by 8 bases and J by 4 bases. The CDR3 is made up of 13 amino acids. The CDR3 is CASLNRGLETQYF. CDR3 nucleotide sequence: TGTGCCAGCCTAAACAGGGGGTTAGAGACCCAGTACTTC.

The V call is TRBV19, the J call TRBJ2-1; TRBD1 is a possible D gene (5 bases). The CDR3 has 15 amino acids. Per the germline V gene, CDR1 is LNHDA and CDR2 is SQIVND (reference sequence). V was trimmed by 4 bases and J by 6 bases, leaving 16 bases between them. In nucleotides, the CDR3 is TGTGCCAGTAGTACCCAGGGCTCTAAGTCCAATGAGCAGTTCTTC. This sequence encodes CASSTQGSKSNEQFF. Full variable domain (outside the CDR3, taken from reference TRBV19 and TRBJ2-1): DGGITQSPKYLFRKEGQNVTLSCEQNLNHDAMYWYRQDPGQGLRLIYYSQIVNDFQKGDIAEGYSVSREKKESFPLTVTSAQKNPTAFYLCASSTQGSKSNEQFFGPGTRLTVL.

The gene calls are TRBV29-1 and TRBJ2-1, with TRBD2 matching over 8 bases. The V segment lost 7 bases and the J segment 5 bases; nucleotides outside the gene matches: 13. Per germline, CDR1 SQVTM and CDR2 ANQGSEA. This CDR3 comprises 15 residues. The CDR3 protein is CSAGGSSGTNNEQFF. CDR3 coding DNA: TGCAGCGCCGGCGGTAGTAGCGGGACTAACAATGAGCAGTTCTTC.

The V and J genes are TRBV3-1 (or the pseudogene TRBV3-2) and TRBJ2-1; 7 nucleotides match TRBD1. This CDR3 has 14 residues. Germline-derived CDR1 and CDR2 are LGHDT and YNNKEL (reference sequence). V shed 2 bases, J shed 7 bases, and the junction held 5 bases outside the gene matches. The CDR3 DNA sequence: TGTGCCAGCAGCCAACTTGACAGGGTAAATGAGCAGTTCTTC. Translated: CASSQLDRVNEQFF.

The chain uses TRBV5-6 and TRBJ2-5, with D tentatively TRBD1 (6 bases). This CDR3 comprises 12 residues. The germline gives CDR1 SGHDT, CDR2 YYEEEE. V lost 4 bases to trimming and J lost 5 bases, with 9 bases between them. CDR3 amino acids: CASSRTGETQYF. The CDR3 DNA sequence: TGTGCCAGCAGCCGTACAGGGGAGACCCAGTACTTC.

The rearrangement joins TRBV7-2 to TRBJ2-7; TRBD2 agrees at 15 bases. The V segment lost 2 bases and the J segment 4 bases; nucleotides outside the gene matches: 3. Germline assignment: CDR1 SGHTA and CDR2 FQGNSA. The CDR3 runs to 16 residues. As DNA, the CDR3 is TGTGCCAGCAGCTTACGGACTAGCGGGGGGGAATACGAGCAGTACTTC. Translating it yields CASSLRTSGGEYEQYF.

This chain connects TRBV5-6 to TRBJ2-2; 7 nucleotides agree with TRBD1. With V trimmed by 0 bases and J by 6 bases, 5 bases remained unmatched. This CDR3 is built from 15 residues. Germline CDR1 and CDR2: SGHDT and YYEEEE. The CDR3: CASSLGTGVPGELFF. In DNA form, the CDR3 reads TGTGCCAGCAGCTTGGGAACAGGGGTCCCCGGGGAGCTGTTTTTT. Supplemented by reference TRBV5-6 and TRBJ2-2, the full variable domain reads DAGVTQSPTHLIKTRGQQVTLRCSPKSGHDTVSWYQQALGQGPQFIFQYYEEEERQRGNFPDRFSGHQFPNYSSELNVNALLLGDSALYLCASSLGTGVPGELFFGEGSRLTVL.

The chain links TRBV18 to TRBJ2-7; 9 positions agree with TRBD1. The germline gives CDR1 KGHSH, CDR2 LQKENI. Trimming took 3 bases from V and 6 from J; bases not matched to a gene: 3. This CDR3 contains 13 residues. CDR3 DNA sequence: TGTGCCAGCTCACCCGGGACAGGGTCCGAGCAGTACTTC. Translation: CASSPGTGSEQYF.

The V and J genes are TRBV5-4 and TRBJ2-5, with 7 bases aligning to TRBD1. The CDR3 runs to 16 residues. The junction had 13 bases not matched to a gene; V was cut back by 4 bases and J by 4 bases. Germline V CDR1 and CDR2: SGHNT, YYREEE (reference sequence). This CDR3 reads CASSPRTGLDAETQYF. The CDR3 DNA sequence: TGTGCCAGCAGCCCCCGGACAGGATTGGACGCAGAGACCCAGTACTTC.

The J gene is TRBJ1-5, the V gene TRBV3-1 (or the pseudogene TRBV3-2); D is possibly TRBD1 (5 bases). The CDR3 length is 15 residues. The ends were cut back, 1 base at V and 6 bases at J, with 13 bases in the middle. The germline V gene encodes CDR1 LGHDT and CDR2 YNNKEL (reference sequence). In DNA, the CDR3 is TGTGCCAGCAGCCAAGCCGGTTCCGGGGGTCAGCCCCAGCATTTT. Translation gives CASSQAGSGGQPQHF.